This T cell receptor (beta chain) was obtained from a study of Ad26.COV2.S vaccination and SARS-CoV-2 variants. Regarding treatment: some 20 received Ad26.COV2.S at low or high dose, single or two shots; five or six received placebo; per-sample allocation not given. Vaccine and placebo recipients were sampled on day 63 after the first injection. The CDR3 sequence is 12 residues long. Trimming removed 8 bases from V and 6 bases from J; junction bases left unmatched: 4. CDR1 is LNHDA and CDR2 is SQIVND in the germline V gene (reference sequence). Repertoires were generated with immunoSEQ multiplex PCR, while TCRdb's copy carries only in-frame clones and drops some. The table includes about 240,000 clones, approximately 88% detected once. Concerning this clone: Its antigen is currently unknown.

Study-level results: Placebo recipients showed lower spike-specific TCR breadth than vaccinees. An underestimation of total T cell responses may have resulted from the TCR breadth and depth analyses. A substantial breadth of spike-specific CD8+ and CD4+ T cell responses after vaccination has been reported.

The TCR comes from a person aged 18-65 years who received the Ad26.COV2.S COVID-19 vaccine or a placebo. Sequenced here: peripheral blood, sampled in a trial of Ad26.COV2.S vaccine versus placebo. This sequence joins TRBV19 and TRBJ2-1; the match to TRBD2 covers 7 bases. In DNA form, the CDR3 reads TGTGCCAGTCGTCCGGGAGGCAATGAGCAGTTCTTC. Its translation is CASRPGGNEQFF.